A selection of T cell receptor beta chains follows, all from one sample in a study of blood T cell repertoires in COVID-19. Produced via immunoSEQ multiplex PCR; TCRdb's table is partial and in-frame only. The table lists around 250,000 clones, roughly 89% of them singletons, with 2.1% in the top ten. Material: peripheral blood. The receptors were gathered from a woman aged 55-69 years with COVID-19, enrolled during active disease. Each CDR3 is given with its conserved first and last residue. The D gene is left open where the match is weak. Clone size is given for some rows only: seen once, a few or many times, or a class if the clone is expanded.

CASSYSGGGMNTEAFF,TGTGCCAGCAGTTACTCGGGGGGAGGAATGAACACTGAAGCTTTCTTT,NA,TRBV6-5,16,TRBJ1-1,NA
CATSRVRGGGYGYTF,TGTGCCACCAGCAGAGTTCGGGGGGGAGGCTATGGCTACACCTTC,few,TRBV15,15,TRBJ1-2,NA
CASSQTVGSPLHF,TGTGCCAGCAGCCAAACAGTCGGTTCACCCCTCCACTTT,NA,TRBV11-3,13,TRBJ1-6,NA
CASSWTQGSTEAFF,TGTGCCAGCAGTTGGACTCAAGGAAGCACTGAAGCTTTCTTT,NA,TRBV6-2/TRBV6-3,14,TRBJ1-1,NA
CASSRTGTASEAFF,TGTGCCAGCAGCCGTACCGGGACAGCCTCTGAAGCTTTCTTT,NA,TRBV6-5,14,TRBJ1-1,TRBD1
CASSYGQNQPQHF,TGTGCCAGCAGTTACGGACAGAATCAGCCCCAGCATTTT,NA,TRBV6-6,13,TRBJ1-5,NA
CASSVATGTGYQETQYF,TGTGCCAGCAGCGTAGCTACGGGGACAGGCTACCAAGAGACCCAGTACTTC,NA,TRBV9,17,TRBJ2-5,TRBD1
CAISGQGSNYGYTF,TGTGCCATCAGCGGACAGGGGAGTAACTATGGCTACACCTTC,NA,TRBV10-3,14,TRBJ1-2,TRBD1
CAWIASDRGPRFF,TGTGCCTGGATAGCTTCCGACAGGGGCCCCCGGTTCTTC,NA,TRBV30,13,TRBJ2-1,TRBD1
CASSLVRGQPQHF,TGTGCCAGCAGCTTAGTGCGGGGGCAGCCCCAGCATTTT,NA,TRBV11-2,13,TRBJ1-5,NA
CASSSRTSGGSSYNEQFF,TGTGCCAGCAGCTCGAGGACTAGCGGGGGGTCTTCCTACAATGAGCAGTTCTTC,NA,TRBV7-6,18,TRBJ2-1,TRBD2
CASSEGLRSYNEQFF,TGTGCCAGCAGTGAAGGACTACGCTCCTACAATGAGCAGTTCTTC,NA,TRBV25-1,15,TRBJ2-1,NA
CASSPNHDRGRGGTEAFF,TGTGCCAGCAGCCCTAACCACGACAGGGGGCGCGGGGGCACTGAAGCTTTCTTT,once,TRBV4-2,18,TRBJ1-1,TRBD1
CAISESRDPLSDTQYF,TGTGCCATCAGTGAGTCGCGGGACCCCTTATCGGATACGCAGTATTTT,NA,TRBV10-3,16,TRBJ2-3,NA
CASRYRQGIDSPLHF,TGTGCCAGCAGATACAGACAGGGAATAGATTCACCCCTCCACTTT,NA,TRBV7-2,15,TRBJ1-6,TRBD1
CASTKAGENSPLHF,TGTGCCAGCACCAAAGCAGGGGAGAATTCACCCCTCCACTTT,NA,TRBV7-2,14,TRBJ1-6,NA
CASSGPGTSGAASTDTQYF,TGTGCCAGCAGCGGTCCCGGGACTAGCGGGGCGGCTAGCACAGATACGCAGTATTTT,NA,TRBV7-2,19,TRBJ2-3,TRBD2
CASSQPDRPDSPLHF,TGCGCCAGCAGTCAACCGGACAGGCCCGATTCACCCCTCCACTTT,NA,TRBV23-1,15,TRBJ1-6,TRBD1
CASSLTLQGAGEQYF,TGTGCCAGCAGCTTAACCCTTCAGGGGGCGGGGGAGCAGTACTTC,once,TRBV7-2,15,TRBJ2-7,TRBD1
CASSPGQSTNYGYTF,TGTGCCAGCAGCCCGGGACAGTCCACTAACTATGGCTACACCTTC,NA,TRBV5-4,15,TRBJ1-2,TRBD1
CASSGPPVAGRSYNEQFF,TGTGCCAGCAGTGGCCCCCCTGTAGCGGGGAGATCCTACAATGAGCAGTTCTTC,NA,TRBV25-1,18,TRBJ2-1,TRBD2
CASSHRGTDTQYF,TGTGCCAGCAGCCACAGGGGAACAGATACGCAGTATTTT,NA,TRBV14,13,TRBJ2-3,NA
CASSLSPQGYEQYF,TGTGCCAGCAGCTTATCCCCACAGGGCTACGAGCAGTACTTC,NA,TRBV7-2,14,TRBJ2-7,NA
CASEPFRAGGPDRHEQYF,TGTGCCAGCGAACCTTTCCGGGCAGGGGGTCCTGATAGACACGAGCAGTACTTC,NA,TRBV5-4,18,TRBJ2-7,TRBD1
CASSLARGVGELFF,TGTGCCAGCAGCTTAGCGCGGGGGGTAGGGGAGCTGTTTTTT,NA,TRBV7-2,14,TRBJ2-2,TRBD2
CASSFDRVGRIYGYTF,TGTGCCAGCAGCTTCGACAGGGTTGGTCGGATCTATGGCTACACCTTC,NA,TRBV11-2,16,TRBJ1-2,TRBD1
CASSQGDRSNTRELFF,TGCGCCAGCAGCCAAGGGGACAGGTCGAACACCAGGGAGCTGTTTTTT,NA,TRBV4-1,16,TRBJ2-2,TRBD1
CASSHPGQTNTEAFF,TGTGCCAGCAGCCATCCGGGACAGACCAACACTGAAGCTTTCTTT,NA,TRBV4-2,15,TRBJ1-1,TRBD1
CASTPGWYQPQHF,TGTGCCAGTACCCCCGGTTGGTATCAGCCCCAGCATTTT,NA,TRBV19,13,TRBJ1-5,NA
CATSAAPGGEASETQYF,TGTGCCACCAGTGCAGCGCCGGGGGGTGAGGCCTCCGAGACCCAGTACTTC,NA,TRBV24-1,17,TRBJ2-5,TRBD2
CASSLFGDRIRDTQYF,TGTGCCAGTAGTCTGTTCGGGGACAGAATCCGAGATACGCAGTATTTT,NA,TRBV19,16,TRBJ2-3,TRBD1
CASSSQSGGIGEQYF,TGTGCCAGCAGCTCCCAAAGCGGGGGCATAGGGGAGCAGTACTTC,NA,TRBV7-3,15,TRBJ2-7,TRBD2
CASSQGQGGNSPLHF,TGTGCCAGCTCACAGGGACAGGGGGGTAATTCACCCCTCCACTTT,NA,TRBV18,15,TRBJ1-6,TRBD1
CASIGGDGNQPQHF,TGTGCCAGTATCGGCGGGGATGGCAATCAGCCCCAGCATTTT,NA,TRBV19,14,TRBJ1-5,NA
CASSEGGGELFF,TGTGCCAGTAGCGAGGGCGGGGGGGAGCTGTTTTTT,NA,TRBV19,12,TRBJ2-2,NA
CASSYFGGADNEQFF,TGTGCCAGCAGTTACTTCGGGGGGGCAGACAATGAGCAGTTCTTC,NA,TRBV6-5,15,TRBJ2-1,TRBD2
CASSYGGRTYSNQPQHF,TGTGCCAGCAGTTACGGCGGCAGAACTTATAGCAATCAGCCCCAGCATTTT,NA,TRBV6-2/TRBV6-3,17,TRBJ1-5,NA
CASSILAGGPNEQYF,TGTGCCAGTAGTATTTTGGCGGGGGGGCCGAACGAGCAGTACTTC,NA,TRBV19,15,TRBJ2-7,TRBD2
CASSPGSSGKFRPQHF,TGTGCCAGCAGCCCAGGGTCCTCGGGAAAATTTAGACCCCAGCATTTT,NA,TRBV6-2/TRBV6-3,16,TRBJ1-5,NA
CASSLWGSGGGSTDTQYF,TGTGCCAGCAGCTTATGGGGTAGCGGGGGGGGTAGCACAGATACGCAGTATTTT,NA,TRBV7-2,18,TRBJ2-3,TRBD2
CASSFRGSEKLFF,TGTGCCAGCAGTTTCCGGGGATCCGAAAAACTGTTTTTT,NA,TRBV12-3/TRBV12-4,13,TRBJ1-4,NA
CAWSVNMNTEAFF,TGTGCCTGGAGTGTAAATATGAACACTGAAGCTTTCTTT,NA,TRBV30,13,TRBJ1-1,NA
CASSPVGPYQPQHF,TGTGCCAGCTCACCAGTGGGCCCGTATCAGCCCCAGCATTTT,NA,TRBV18,14,TRBJ1-5,NA
CASRLTWTAIRIAGNTIYF,TGTGCAAGTCGCTTAACATGGACAGCTATACGGATAGCAGGAAACACCATATATTTT,NA,TRBV12-2,19,TRBJ1-3,NA
CATSRAGRGWGYTF,TGTGCCACCAGCAGAGCCGGCAGAGGTTGGGGCTACACCTTC,NA,TRBV15,14,TRBJ1-2,NA
CASSDDGTGNEKLFF,TGTGCCAGCAGTGACGACGGGACAGGGAATGAAAAACTGTTTTTT,NA,TRBV25-1,15,TRBJ1-4,TRBD1
CASSRDRGNQPQHF,TGTGCCAGCAGCCGAGACAGGGGTAATCAGCCCCAGCATTTT,NA,TRBV5-6,14,TRBJ1-5,TRBD1
CASSPLGHGETQYF,TGTGCCAGCAGCCCCCTGGGACACGGGGAGACCCAGTACTTC,NA,TRBV7-2,14,TRBJ2-5,NA
CASSSRTGYTF,TGTGCCAGCAGCTCGAGAACTGGCTACACCTTC,few,TRBV9,11,TRBJ1-2,NA
CASSETGSSGNTIYF,TGTGCCAGCAGCGAAACAGGGAGCTCTGGAAACACCATATATTTT,NA,TRBV3-1/TRBV3-2,15,TRBJ1-3,NA
CASSFPEPTDTQYF,TGCGCCAGCAGTTTCCCGGAGCCCACAGATACGCAGTATTTT,NA,TRBV5-1,14,TRBJ2-3,NA
CASSLEWQAVGEQYF,TGCGCCAGCAGCCTCGAGTGGCAGGCAGTCGGCGAGCAGTACTTC,NA,TRBV5-1,15,TRBJ2-7,NA
CASSLSGNTIYF,TGTGCCAGCAGTCTCTCTGGAAACACCATATATTTT,NA,TRBV7-9,12,TRBJ1-3,NA
CASSPRGNTEAFF,TGTGCCAGCAGTCCCCGGGGGAACACTGAAGCTTTCTTT,NA,TRBV12-3/TRBV12-4,13,TRBJ1-1,NA
CASSTYYGVTSGAPDEQFF,TGTGCCAGCAGTACTTACTATGGAGTCACTAGCGGGGCGCCGGATGAGCAGTTCTTC,NA,TRBV7-8,19,TRBJ2-1,TRBD2
CASSPTDRLSYGYTF,TGCGCCAGCAGCCCTACCGACAGGTTGAGCTATGGCTACACCTTC,NA,TRBV5-1,15,TRBJ1-2,NA
CAWSGYTGVNGYTF,TGTGCCTGGAGTGGTTACACGGGGGTAAATGGCTACACCTTC,NA,TRBV30,14,TRBJ1-2,NA
CAISDYPAGGYSYEQYF,TGTGCCATCAGTGATTATCCAGCAGGGGGCTATTCCTACGAGCAGTACTTC,few,TRBV10-3,17,TRBJ2-7,TRBD1
CSVKYAGPATNEKLFF,TGCAGCGTTAAATATGCGGGCCCCGCAACTAATGAAAAACTGTTTTTT,NA,TRBV29-1,16,TRBJ1-4,NA